Shown below are 11 T cell receptor beta chains from a single sample sequenced in a study of T-cell memory formation after mild COVID-19. TCRdb reprocessed the 5' RACE reads via MiXCR and lists one record per CDR3 protein. The sample has 450,000 or so distinct CDR3 sequences; approximately 25% are singletons. Sequencing was performed on PBMCs or a T cell subset sorted from them (not recorded which). These receptor sequences come from an adult woman who had mild COVID-19 (a few samples of this study predate the infection). Cell type and time point are not known.

The chain recombines TRBV9 with TRBJ2-3, with unresolved D. The CDR3 is 12 residues long. Trimming took 0 bases from V and 5 from J, leaving 4 bases between them. CDR1 SGDLS and CDR2 YYNGEE come from the germline V gene. CDR3: CASSVAEDTQYF. As DNA, the CDR3 is TGTGCCAGCAGCGTAGCCGAAGATACGCAGTATTTT.

V and J are TRBV11-2 and TRBJ2-3; D may be TRBD1 or TRBD2 (6 bases each). The CDR3 runs to 16 residues. Deletions cut 6 bases from V and 3 bases from J, with 19 bases between. The germline V gene encodes CDR1 SGHAT and CDR2 FQNNGV. CDR3 region: CASSKVQGRRTDTQYF. CDR3 coding DNA: TGTGCCAGCAGTAAGGTGCAGGGGAGGAGGACAGATACGCAGTATTTT.

The rearrangement uses TRBV7-3 and TRBJ2-2; D remains ambiguous. V lost 2 bases and J lost 4, with 8 bases in between. In germline, CDR1 is SGHTA, CDR2 FQGTGA. The length of the CDR3 is 14 residues. The CDR3 here is CASSLWPSTGELFF. The CDR3 nucleotides are TGTGCCAGCAGCTTATGGCCTAGCACCGGGGAGCTGTTTTTT.

This clonotype showed up many times. The chain combines TRBV7-3 with TRBJ2-1; D gene ambiguous. CDR1 is SGHTA, CDR2 FQGTGA, per germline. This CDR3 region has 11 residues. V lost 2 bases to trimming and J lost 10 bases, with 6 bases between them. The CDR3 sequence: CASSLGREQFF. The CDR3 nucleotides are TGTGCCAGCAGCTTAGGGCGGGAGCAGTTCTTC.

This clonotype was counted ten times or more. The rearrangement uses TRBV5-1 and TRBJ2-7, with 16 positions matching TRBD2. Germline V gene data show CDR1 as SGHRS and CDR2 as YFSETQ. This CDR3 spans 16 amino acids. The V and J ends lost 4 bases and 4 bases, in that order; junction bases with no gene match: 5. CDR3 loop: CASSGGLAGGPYEQYF. The DNA of the CDR3 is TGCGCCAGCAGCGGGGGACTAGCGGGAGGGCCTTACGAGCAGTACTTC.

CDR3 region: CSAVINRRPEAFF. CDR3 in DNA: TGCAGTGCTGTTATCAACAGGAGACCTGAAGCTTTCTTT. The chain joins TRBV20-1 to TRBJ1-1; TRBD1 is a possible D gene (5 bases). CDR1 and CDR2 (germline): DFQATT, SNEGSKA (reference sequence). The CDR3 consists of 13 residues. The germline V and J ends were trimmed by 5 bases and 6 bases, with 16 bases remaining between them.

This clonotype was counted only a few times. This sequence joins TRBV11-2 and TRBJ2-7; D might be TRBD2 (5 bases). There are 15 residues in the CDR3. From germline, CDR1 is SGHAT and CDR2 FQNNGV. V gave up 5 bases and J gave up 5 bases, with 19 bases separating them. CDR3 DNA sequence: TGTGCCAGCAGCAGAGCAAGTGTCGGGAAGGACGAGCAGTACTTC. Amino acids: CASSRASVGKDEQYF.

J is TRBJ1-2 and V is TRBV12-3 or TRBV12-4; D remains ambiguous. V lost 3 bases to trimming and J lost 0 bases, with 11 bases between them. This CDR3 contains 15 residues. DNA of the CDR3: TGTGCCAGCAGTTTCTCGGACCGCCCTAACTATGGCTACACCTTC. Its translation: CASSFSDRPNYGYTF.

In this sample, this clonotype turned up a few times. The chain links TRBV18 to TRBJ2-1, with D possibly matching TRBD1 (6 bases). Germline loops: CDR1 KGHSH, CDR2 LQKENI. The CDR3 sequence is 16 residues long. V shed 4 bases and J shed 0 bases, with 13 bases lying between them. The CDR3 spells CASSQDSLSSYNEQFF. The CDR3 nucleotides read TGTGCCAGCTCACAGGACAGCCTGAGCTCCTACAATGAGCAGTTCTTC. The variable domain in full, completed from reference TRBV18 and TRBJ2-1, reads NAGVMQNPRHLVRRRGQEARLRCSPMKGHSHVYWYRQLPEEGLKFMVYLQKENIIDESGMPKERFSAEFPKEGPSILRIQQVVRGDSAAYFCASSQDSLSSYNEQFFGPGTRLTVL.

This clonotype was seen once. V usage is TRBV20-1 and J usage is TRBJ1-6, with TRBD1 matching 7 bases. Trimming removed 6 bases from V and 7 bases from J; junction bases left unmatched: 12. The CDR3 has 15 residues. Germline V CDR1 and CDR2: DFQATT, SNEGSKA (reference sequence). CDR3 sequence reads: CSATLGAGGNSPLHF. The CDR3 nucleotides read TGCAGTGCCACACTTGGTGCAGGGGGAAATTCACCCCTCCACTTT.

There are a few counts of this clonotype. V gene TRBV12-3 or TRBV12-4 combines with J gene TRBJ2-1, with D possibly TRBD2 on 5 matching bases. This CDR3 is built from 15 residues. Trimming pared 6 bases from V and 2 bases from J, leaving 14 bases between. The CDR3 nucleotides read TGTGCCAGCAGAACCGGGATCACCGCCTACAATGAGCAGTTCTTC. This sequence encodes CASRTGITAYNEQFF.